This T cell receptor (beta chain) was sequenced during a study of T cells in Graves' hyperthyroidism and ophthalmopathy. The study's findings and limits: The model foresaw ophthalmopathy a median roughly 6 months prior to onset. Separating ophthalmopathy from stable hyperthyroidism was achieved by a 13 V-J model.

PBMCs were obtained from approximately 9.2 ml fresh peripheral blood. CDR1 SQVTM and CDR2 ANQGSEA come from the germline V gene. V was trimmed by 1 base and J by 4 bases, leaving 10 bases between them. This CDR3 region has 13 residues. Only a few counts were recorded for this clonotype. Its matching antigen is unknown. Amplification of TCR beta CDR3 regions used RNA as the template. When the TCR CDR3 underwent first-round RT-PCR, the HTBI primer set was used. From the multiplex PCR reads, TCRdb called clonotypes with MiXCR, one entry per CDR3 protein. This table has hundreds of thousands of distinct CDR3 sequences, over 35% appearing once.

The specimen was blood. This clonotype was obtained from a woman aged 35 to 49 with Graves' hyperthyroidism. The chain uses TRBV29-1 and TRBJ1-2; maybe TRBD1 (6 bases). CDR3 loop: CSVEVSGAYGYTF. For the CDR3, the DNA is TGCAGCGTTGAAGTGTCGGGGGCCTATGGCTACACCTTC.